Reported below is one T cell receptor delta chain. Its antigen is currently unknown. A read error is the likely source, as a far larger clone sits one nucleotide away. Other nucleotide sequences in the sample specify the same CDR3. The CDR3 runs to 21 residues. Per germline, CDR1 TSWWSYY and CDR2 QGS. TCRdb re-analyzed the multiplex PCR reads via CATT. The data show some 51,000 delta-chain clones, 1.5% to 2% seen once. Vgamma9/Vdelta2+ and Vdelta2-negative gammadelta T cells were flow-sorted from PBMC for bulk sequencing. The data originate from a study of γδ T cells in repeated Plasmodium falciparum infection. Study results and caveats: Vgamma9/Vdelta2+ repertoires stayed stably polyclonal over time and infection.

This receptor was taken from a pool of human donors (malaria-infected and uninfected, not separated). V gene TRDV1 combines with J gene TRDJ1; D is possibly TRDD2 or TRDD3 (9 bases each). The J gene, left out of TCRdb, was set here by checking the DNA against germline. The sequenced sample consisted of gamma-delta T cells from blood. The CDR3 nucleotides are TGTGCTCTCGGGGATCGCCCTTCCTACGTTTCTGGGGGATTTAAAACCGATAAACTCATCTTT. It codes for CALGDRPSYVSGGFKTDKLIF.